This T cell receptor beta chain came from a study of cytomegalovirus exposure and HLA in healthy donors. Study-wide results and caveats: Later work found most CMV-associated TCR beta chains apparently HLA-restricted. Some V segments, including TRBV6-2 and TRBV6-3, were excluded as indistinguishable.

V shed 1 base and J shed 7 bases, with 20 bases lying between them. The CDR3 is 16 residues long. The germline CDR1 and CDR2 sequences are MNHEY and SVGAGI. On this clone itself: Its antigen is not identified.

The PCR employed 60 Vbeta primers together with 13 Jbeta primers. The assay was immunoSEQ multiplex PCR, and TCRdb's table has in-frame clones only and misses some. The sample includes about 130,000 clones, about four fifths of them seen just once. Sequenced sample: PBMCs. This rearrangement joins TRBV6-5 to TRBJ2-7, with a possible D match to TRBD1 (7 bases). This sequence originates from a woman aged 40 to 50 in good health and CMV-seropositive. The CDR3 here is CASSYLTPGGGGEQYF. CDR3 nucleotides: TGTGCCAGCAGTTACTTAACCCCAGGGGGAGGCGGTGAGCAGTACTTC.